This TCR beta chain was identified during a study of beta chain features in type 1 diabetes. The V gene lost 3 bases and the J gene lost 4 bases, with 18 bases spanning the gap. The CDR3 is made up of 17 amino acids. Germline lookup yields CDR1 SEHNR and CDR2 FQNEAQ (reference sequence). The sequenced template was cDNA made from the entire isolated RNA. Profiled with immunoSEQ multiplex PCR; TCRdb holds only in-frame clones, not every one. The table records about 200,000 clones, 11% of them present only once. This clone has at least ten counts. This TCR derives from a man aged 18 to 30 in good health. The material sequenced was central memory CD4+ T cells from blood. The chain recombines TRBV7-9 with TRBJ2-2; D may be TRBD2 (5 bases). The CDR3 sequence: CASSFPLSGDGTGELFF. The CDR3, as DNA: TGTGCCAGCAGCTTCCCTCTCAGCGGAGACGGCACCGGGGAGCTGTTTTTT.